These T cell receptor beta chains were read from a single sample in a study of Graves' ophthalmopathy and Graves' hyperthyroidism. TCRdb used MiXCR to reprocess the multiplex PCR reads, holding one entry per CDR3 protein. The profile shows over a million distinct CDR3 sequences, less than 45% of them singletons. Sequenced input: peripheral blood or thyroid tissue (not recorded which). Source of these receptors: an adult man with Graves' hyperthyroidism. The CDR3 runs from the conserved cysteine through the conserved F or W. The order of the fields is clone size, D gene, J gene, V gene, CDR3 protein, CDR3 DNA. A D gene is named only where the DNA matches it firmly. Rows give clone size only sometimes, using once, few, many, or a class for an expanded clone.

abundance: many; d_gene: -; j_gene: TRBJ2-5; v_gene: TRBV20-1; CDR3aa: CSARDPGKETQYF; CDR3nt: TGCAGTGCTAGAGATCCGGGAAAAGAGACCCAGTACTTC
abundance: few; d_gene: -; j_gene: TRBJ2-3; v_gene: TRBV29-1; CDR3aa: CSVGSGFATQYF; CDR3nt: TGCAGCGTTGGATCAGGGTTTGCTACGCAGTATTTT
abundance: -; d_gene: -; j_gene: TRBJ1-2; v_gene: TRBV5-1; CDR3aa: CASSLVFSGSYGYTF; CDR3nt: TGCGCCAGCAGCTTGGTGTTCTCAGGGTCCTATGGCTACACCTTC
abundance: -; d_gene: TRBD2; j_gene: TRBJ2-5; v_gene: TRBV15; CDR3aa: CATSRGSLAGGPETQYF; CDR3nt: TGTGCCACCAGCAGAGGATCATTAGCGGGAGGGCCGGAGACCCAGTACTTC
abundance: many; d_gene: -; j_gene: TRBJ1-3; v_gene: TRBV7-8; CDR3aa: CASSLDGGITIYF; CDR3nt: TGTGCCAGCAGCTTAGATGGCGGCATTACCATATATTTT
abundance: few; d_gene: -; j_gene: TRBJ1-2; v_gene: TRBV9; CDR3aa: CASSLTGQGGYTF; CDR3nt: TGTGCCAGCAGCCTAACAGGGCAGGGAGGCTACACCTTC
abundance: many; d_gene: -; j_gene: TRBJ2-7; v_gene: TRBV7-9; CDR3aa: CASSLGDPPYEQYF; CDR3nt: TGTGCCAGCAGCCTGGGAGACCCCCCCTACGAGCAGTACTTC
abundance: -; d_gene: -; j_gene: TRBJ2-5; v_gene: TRBV19; CDR3aa: CASSIQRIYSETQYF; CDR3nt: TGTGCCAGTAGTATACAGAGGATTTACTCGGAGACCCAGTACTTC
abundance: -; d_gene: -; j_gene: TRBJ1-2; v_gene: TRBV2; CDR3aa: CASNVNYGYTF; CDR3nt: TGTGCCAGCAATGTTAACTATGGCTACACCTTC
abundance: -; d_gene: -; j_gene: TRBJ2-5; v_gene: TRBV15; CDR3aa: CATSRVSGLQETQYF; CDR3nt: TGTGCCACCAGCAGAGTGTCAGGGCTACAAGAGACCCAGTACTTC
abundance: many; d_gene: TRBD2; j_gene: TRBJ2-7; v_gene: TRBV4-1; CDR3aa: CASSQMGSGTRVSYEQYF; CDR3nt: TGCGCCAGCAGCCAAATGGGCTCCGGGACTAGAGTCTCCTACGAGCAGTACTTC
abundance: few; d_gene: -; j_gene: TRBJ2-3; v_gene: TRBV7-9; CDR3aa: CASSLEGAADTQYF; CDR3nt: TGTGCCAGCAGCTTAGAGGGAGCCGCAGATACGCAGTATTTT
abundance: -; d_gene: -; j_gene: TRBJ1-6; v_gene: TRBV7-8; CDR3aa: CASSLGTSGTGGSPLHF; CDR3nt: TGTGCCAGCAGCTTGGGGACTAGCGGGACTGGGGGATCACCCCTCCACTTT
abundance: -; d_gene: TRBD1; j_gene: TRBJ1-1; v_gene: TRBV10-3; CDR3aa: CATSAQGAITEAFF; CDR3nt: TGTGCCACCAGTGCTCAGGGGGCAATCACTGAAGCTTTCTTT
abundance: -; d_gene: -; j_gene: TRBJ2-2; v_gene: TRBV9; CDR3aa: CASSPRDAFRTNTGELFF; CDR3nt: TGTGCCAGCAGCCCACGGGACGCGTTTAGGACGAACACCGGGGAGCTGTTTTTT
abundance: many; d_gene: -; j_gene: TRBJ2-2; v_gene: TRBV7-9; CDR3aa: CASSLTIGELFF; CDR3nt: TGTGCCAGCAGCTTAACTATCGGGGAGCTGTTTTTT
abundance: once; d_gene: -; j_gene: TRBJ2-2; v_gene: TRBV7-2; CDR3aa: CASSLVDNTGELFF; CDR3nt: TGTGCCAGCAGCTTAGTCGATAACACTGGGGAGCTGTTTTTT
abundance: -; d_gene: -; j_gene: TRBJ1-5; v_gene: TRBV20-1; CDR3aa: CSARDRIPQGWDQPQHF; CDR3nt: TGCAGTGCTAGAGATCGAATACCTCAAGGGTGGGATCAGCCCCAGCATTTT
abundance: -; d_gene: TRBD1; j_gene: TRBJ1-5; v_gene: TRBV25-1; CDR3aa: CASTYRGRSNQPQHF; CDR3nt: TGTGCCAGCACCTACAGGGGGCGAAGCAATCAGCCCCAGCATTTT
abundance: many; d_gene: -; j_gene: TRBJ1-5; v_gene: TRBV20-1; CDR3aa: CSAGVGSNQPQHF; CDR3nt: TGCAGTGCTGGAGTAGGTAGCAATCAGCCCCAGCATTTT
abundance: -; d_gene: -; j_gene: TRBJ2-7; v_gene: TRBV29-1; CDR3aa: CSAPAYEQYF; CDR3nt: TGCAGCGCCCCGGCCTACGAGCAGTACTTC
abundance: many; d_gene: TRBD1; j_gene: TRBJ2-7; v_gene: TRBV7-8; CDR3aa: CASSALQGRTYEQYF; CDR3nt: TGTGCCAGCAGCGCCCTACAGGGGAGAACCTACGAGCAGTACTTC
abundance: many; d_gene: -; j_gene: TRBJ1-3; v_gene: TRBV5-1; CDR3aa: CASSLGLGKSGNTIYF; CDR3nt: TGCGCCAGCAGCTTGGGATTGGGGAAATCTGGAAACACCATATATTTT
abundance: many; d_gene: -; j_gene: TRBJ1-1; v_gene: TRBV7-2; CDR3aa: CASSLNVGPEAFF; CDR3nt: TGTGCCAGCAGCTTAAATGTGGGCCCTGAAGCTTTCTTT
abundance: many; d_gene: -; j_gene: TRBJ1-5; v_gene: TRBV19; CDR3aa: CASSIDWASKTQPQHF; CDR3nt: TGTGCCAGTAGTATAGATTGGGCCTCCAAGACACAGCCCCAGCATTTT
abundance: many; d_gene: -; j_gene: TRBJ1-5; v_gene: TRBV15; CDR3aa: CATSRVPGTEPQHF; CDR3nt: TGTGCCACCAGCAGAGTGCCGGGAACAGAACCCCAGCATTTT
abundance: many; d_gene: -; j_gene: TRBJ1-1; v_gene: TRBV7-2; CDR3aa: CASSPFGNRVGAFF; CDR3nt: TGTGCCAGCAGCCCCTTTGGGAACAGGGTTGGAGCTTTCTTT
abundance: many; d_gene: -; j_gene: TRBJ1-3; v_gene: TRBV29-1; CDR3aa: CSVFRTGSGNTIYF; CDR3nt: TGCAGCGTTTTTCGGACGGGCTCTGGAAACACCATATATTTT
abundance: once; d_gene: -; j_gene: TRBJ1-5; v_gene: TRBV20-1; CDR3aa: CSARDVRKTYSNQPQHF; CDR3nt: TGCAGTGCTAGAGATGTAAGGAAAACATATAGCAATCAGCCCCAGCATTTT
abundance: once; d_gene: TRBD1; j_gene: TRBJ2-7; v_gene: TRBV6-1; CDR3aa: CASRPGQGGYYEQYF; CDR3nt: TGTGCCAGCAGACCAGGACAGGGGGGATACTACGAGCAGTACTTC
abundance: many; d_gene: -; j_gene: TRBJ2-7; v_gene: TRBV14; CDR3aa: CASSGGAVYEQYF; CDR3nt: TGTGCCAGCAGCGGGGGGGCGGTCTACGAGCAGTACTTC
abundance: many; d_gene: -; j_gene: TRBJ1-2; v_gene: TRBV24-1; CDR3aa: CATSDNPQGGGYTF; CDR3nt: TGTGCCACCAGTGATAACCCCCAGGGAGGAGGCTACACCTTC
abundance: -; d_gene: -; j_gene: TRBJ1-4; v_gene: TRBV7-9; CDR3aa: CASSPRDRRWPEKLFF; CDR3nt: TGTGCCAGCAGCCCCCGGGACCGAAGGTGGCCGGAAAAACTGTTTTTT
abundance: -; d_gene: TRBD2; j_gene: TRBJ2-7; v_gene: TRBV10-3; CDR3aa: CAISAPGTSSGYEQYF; CDR3nt: TGTGCCATCAGTGCCCCTGGGACTAGCTCTGGGTACGAGCAGTACTTC
abundance: few; d_gene: -; j_gene: TRBJ2-7; v_gene: TRBV29-1; CDR3aa: CSVGDGHYEQYF; CDR3nt: TGCAGCGTTGGGGACGGTCACTACGAGCAGTACTTC
abundance: many; d_gene: -; j_gene: TRBJ2-3; v_gene: TRBV29-1; CDR3aa: CSVRDGDTQYF; CDR3nt: TGCAGCGTTAGGGACGGAGATACGCAGTATTTT
abundance: many; d_gene: -; j_gene: TRBJ2-6; v_gene: TRBV20-1; CDR3aa: CSASTTGSSGANVLTF; CDR3nt: TGCAGTGCTTCGACAACCGGCAGCTCTGGGGCCAACGTCCTGACTTTC
abundance: -; d_gene: TRBD1; j_gene: TRBJ1-6; v_gene: TRBV6-5; CDR3aa: CASSPDRDRSPLHF; CDR3nt: TGTGCCAGCTCACCGGACAGGGATAGGTCACCCCTCCACTTT
abundance: -; d_gene: -; j_gene: TRBJ1-2; v_gene: TRBV7-3; CDR3aa: CASSQDGNGHGYTF; CDR3nt: TGTGCCAGCAGCCAGGACGGAAATGGCCATGGCTACACCTTC
abundance: few; d_gene: -; j_gene: TRBJ1-1; v_gene: TRBV6-1; CDR3aa: CASSDFDSRVNTEAFF; CDR3nt: TGTGCCAGCAGTGATTTTGACAGCCGGGTGAACACTGAAGCTTTCTTT
abundance: few; d_gene: TRBD2; j_gene: TRBJ2-7; v_gene: TRBV12-3/TRBV12-4; CDR3aa: CASRAGTSGSYEQYF; CDR3nt: TGTGCCAGCAGGGCAGGGACTAGCGGTTCCTACGAGCAGTACTTC
abundance: -; d_gene: -; j_gene: TRBJ1-5; v_gene: TRBV7-2; CDR3aa: CASSLRWTDDQPQHF; CDR3nt: TGTGCCAGCAGTCTAAGGTGGACAGACGACCAGCCCCAGCATTTT